A single sample gave rise to the 17 T cell receptor beta chains below, sequenced in a study of long-term antiretroviral therapy in people with HIV. Survey-level immunoSEQ v3.0 assays were run. TCRdb's copy holds only in-frame clones and misses some; the assay was immunoSEQ multiplex PCR. This table holds roughly 13,000 clones, 65% to 85% found once. The sequencing used unsorted PBMCs, collected 1.3 years after starting antiretroviral therapy. All receptors come from a woman between 18 and 29 years old with HIV.

This clone is labeled medium-sized. This chain connects TRBV11-2 to TRBJ1-5, with D unresolved. This CDR3 contains 14 residues. V was shortened by 1 base and J by 3 bases, with 7 bases between the two germline ends. Per the germline V gene, CDR1 is SGHAT and CDR2 is FQNNGV. CDR3 nucleotides: TGTGCCAGCAGCTTAGGACTGGACAATCAGCCCCAGCATTTT. As protein: CASSLGLDNQPQHF.

The chain is built from TRBV4-3 and TRBJ1-4; 12 bases align to TRBD1. V trimming: 1 base; J trimming: 8 bases; junction bases outside the gene matches: 8. This CDR3 spans 17 amino acids. Per the germline V gene, CDR1 is LGHNA and CDR2 is YSLEER. The CDR3 sequence is CASSQAKGTGGWEKLFF. CDR3 bases: TGCGCCAGCAGCCAAGCAAAGGGGACAGGGGGCTGGGAAAAACTGTTTTTT.

The J gene is TRBJ1-4, the V gene TRBV4-3, with 8 bases aligning to TRBD1. CDR1 and CDR2 (germline): LGHNA, YSLEER. With V trimmed by 1 base and J by 4 bases, 2 bases remained unmatched. There are 15 residues in the CDR3. CDR3 region: CASSQGTGFNEKLFF. Written as DNA, the CDR3 is TGCGCCAGCAGCCAAGGGACAGGGTTTAATGAAAAACTGTTTTTT.

The chain is built from TRBV27 and TRBJ2-5; 9 bases fit TRBD2. Germline V gene sequence: CDR1 MNHEY, CDR2 SMNVEV (reference sequence). V lost 5 bases, J lost 5 bases, and 12 bases stayed unmatched. The CDR3 loop spans 16 amino acids. CDR3 nucleotide sequence: TGTGCCAGCAGTCTAATGGGGCGGGAGGGCCGGGAGACCCAGTACTTC. As protein: CASSLMGREGRETQYF.

The sample holds a few counts of this clone. This chain uses TRBV7-9 with TRBJ1-5; D gene unclear. Germline assignment: CDR1 SEHNR and CDR2 FQNEAQ (reference sequence). CDR3 length: 12 amino acids. Trimming removed 0 bases from V and 7 bases from J, with 4 bases in between. The CDR3 coding sequence is TGTGCCAGCAGCTTAGCTGACCAGCCCCAGCATTTT. Residues: CASSLADQPQHF. The full variable domain, in which reference TRBV7-9 and TRBJ1-5 provide the parts outside the CDR3, is DTGVSQNPRHKITKRGQNVTFRCDPISEHNRLYWYRQTLGQGPEFLTYFQNEAQLEKSRLLSDRFSAERPKGSFSTLEIQRTEQGDSAMYLCASSLADQPQHFGDGTRLSIL.

The rearrangement links TRBV23-1 to TRBJ1-3; D remains unclear. TRBV23-1 is identified as an open reading frame with a role that is uncertain. V lost 2 bases and J 4 bases, leaving 12 bases between the germline ends. There are 15 residues in the CDR3. In DNA, the CDR3 is TGCGCCAGCAGTCAACCGGCGGGAAGGGGAAACACCATATATTTT. Protein sequence: CASSQPAGRGNTIYF.

This sequence joins TRBV27 and TRBJ2-7, with 7 bases aligning to TRBD2. The CDR3 is 11 residues long. The V segment lost 5 bases and the J segment 5 bases; nucleotides outside the gene matches: 0. CDR1 and CDR2 from the germline V gene are MNHEY and SMNVEV (reference sequence). The CDR3 nucleotides read TGTGCCAGCAGTCGGGGGGACGAGCAGTACTTC. Encoded protein: CASSRGDEQYF.

The rearrangement links TRBV5-6 to TRBJ1-2, with 10 bases that match TRBD1. The ends lost 2 bases at V and 8 bases at J; junction bases unmatched: 6. CDR3 length: 14 residues. Germline V CDR1 and CDR2: SGHDT, YYEEEE. This CDR3 reads CASSFGTGVRGYTF. The CDR3 DNA sequence: TGTGCCAGCAGCTTCGGGACAGGGGTCAGGGGCTACACCTTC.

The chain is built from TRBV28 and TRBJ2-7, with D tentatively TRBD2 (6 bases). Germline CDR1 and CDR2: MDHEN and SYDVKM. The CDR3 spans 13 residues. The V gene lost 7 bases and the J gene lost 7 bases, with 17 bases spanning the gap. The CDR3 spells CASTYTGTWEQYF. CDR3 coding DNA: TGTGCCAGCACCTATACGGGGACTTGGGAGCAGTACTTC.

The rearrangement links TRBV6-4 to TRBJ2-5; no definite D call. Trimming left V 0 bases short and J 2 bases short, with 10 bases between. Germline CDR1 and CDR2: MRHNA and SNTAGT. This CDR3 is 15 amino acids long. CDR3 nucleotide sequence: TGTGCCAGCAGTGACTCGAAGACTGCGCAAGAGACCCAGTACTTC. This sequence encodes CASSDSKTAQETQYF.

This chain connects TRBV20-1 to TRBJ2-7; TRBD1 is a possible D gene (5 bases). The germline V gene has CDR1 DFQATT and CDR2 SNEGSKA (reference sequence). V lost 5 bases, J lost 5 bases, and 10 bases lay in between. The length of the CDR3 is 11 residues. This CDR3 reads CSAGHRNEQYF. The CDR3, as DNA: TGCAGTGCTGGTCACAGGAACGAGCAGTACTTC.

CDR3: CASSSGTAAHEQYF. The CDR3 bases are TGTGCCAGCAGCTCTGGGACAGCAGCCCACGAGCAGTACTTC. This chain connects TRBV7-6 to TRBJ2-7; 7 bases fit TRBD1. V was clipped by 4 bases and J by 5 bases; unmatched bases: 8. Germline loops: CDR1 SGHVS, CDR2 FNYEAQ. The CDR3 consists of 14 residues.

This clone appeared a few times. The chain employs TRBV7-2 and TRBJ2-2; a weak D match, TRBD1 (6 bases). Germline CDR1 reads SGHTA; CDR2 reads FQGNSA. V shed 1 base and J shed 0 bases, with 15 bases lying between them. The CDR3 is 18 amino acids. CDR3 nucleotides: TGTGCCAGCAGCTTAGATCAGTGGGACAATGCGAACACCGGGGAGCTGTTTTTT. This encodes CASSLDQWDNANTGELFF.

The chain links TRBV6-1 to TRBJ2-7; D gene ambiguous. Germline V lookup: CDR1 MNHNS, CDR2 SASEGT. CDR3 size: 13 residues. Trimming pared 4 bases from V and 7 bases from J, leaving 14 bases between. CDR3 protein: CASSVSPKGEQYF. CDR3 DNA: TGTGCCAGCAGTGTGTCTCCAAAGGGTGAGCAGTACTTC.

V gene TRBV5-6 combines with J gene TRBJ1-2; D gene uncertain. Germline assignment: CDR1 SGHDT and CDR2 YYEEEE. This CDR3 region has 17 residues. V shed 3 bases and J shed 5 bases, with 23 bases lying between them. CDR3 sequence: CASSSAVRSLFGYGYTF. CDR3 DNA: TGTGCCAGCAGCTCGGCGGTGAGGAGTTTATTTGGGTATGGCTACACCTTC. The full variable domain, its missing parts supplied by reference TRBV5-6 and TRBJ1-2, is DAGVTQSPTHLIKTRGQQVTLRCSPKSGHDTVSWYQQALGQGPQFIFQYYEEEERQRGNFPDRFSGHQFPNYSSELNVNALLLGDSALYLCASSSAVRSLFGYGYTFGSGTRLTVV.

J is TRBJ2-2 and V is TRBV13; 9 bases match TRBD1. The V and J ends lost 5 bases and 5 bases, in that order; junction bases with no gene match: 3. The CDR3 has 14 residues. Germline CDR1 is PRHDT and CDR2 is FYEKMQ (reference sequence). The CDR3: CASSRTGETGELFF. The CDR3 region has the DNA TGTGCCAGCAGCCGGACAGGGGAAACCGGGGAGCTGTTTTTT. The full variable domain, rest sourced from reference TRBV13 and TRBJ2-2, is AAGVIQSPRHLIKEKRETATLKCYPIPRHDTVYWYQQGPGQDPQFLISFYEKMQSDKGSIPDRFSAQQFSDYHSELNMSSLELGDSALYFCASSRTGETGELFFGEGSRLTVL.

The chain joins TRBV9 to TRBJ2-7, with D possibly matching TRBD1 (5 bases). There are 15 residues in the CDR3. V gave up 4 bases and J gave up 2 bases, with 16 bases separating them. Germline loops: CDR1 SGDLS, CDR2 YYNGEE. CDR3 region: CASSPQLGPPYEQYF. CDR3 bases: TGTGCCAGCAGCCCCCAATTGGGGCCCCCCTACGAGCAGTACTTC.